These 28 T cell receptor beta chains were all obtained from the same sample, sequenced in a study of OX40 agonist ivuxolimab in advanced cancers. Some clones are missing from TCRdb's copy, which holds only in-frame ones; the method was immunoSEQ multiplex PCR. The sample shows under 50,000 clones, 87% of them seen only once. The input for sequencing was CD4+ or CD8+ T cells sorted from blood, taken in a trial of the OX40 agonist ivuxolimab. The receptors were sampled from an adult with an advanced solid tumor such as melanoma, head and neck, liver or kidney cancer.

The rearrangement links TRBV11-2 to TRBJ2-7; D might be TRBD2 (7 bases). V was pared by 0 bases and J by 8 bases, with 20 bases between. This CDR3 spans 16 amino acids. Germline V gives CDR1 SGHAT, CDR2 FQNNGV. The CDR3 bases are TGTGCCAGCAGCTTAGATCAGGCGGGGGCCAGGCGGCAGCAGTACTTC. Translation gives CASSLDQAGARRQQYF.

The chain recombines TRBV4-1 with TRBJ2-7, with TRBD2 matching over 10 bases. Germline loops: CDR1 MGHRA, CDR2 YSYEKL. V shed 5 bases, J shed 5 bases, and the junction held 3 bases outside the gene matches. The CDR3 length is 13 residues. The CDR3 region has the DNA TGCGCCAGCAGCTTTACTAGCGGGAACGAGCAGTACTTC. This gives the protein CASSFTSGNEQYF.

The V and J genes are TRBV6-6 and TRBJ2-1, with 9 bases matching TRBD1. This CDR3 contains 14 residues. Germline V gene lookup returns CDR1 MNHNY and CDR2 SVGAGI (reference sequence). Germline trimming cut 6 bases from V and 3 bases from J; bases unmatched to any gene: 3. This CDR3 reads CASRTGGYYNEQFF. The CDR3 DNA is TGTGCCAGCAGGACAGGGGGTTACTACAATGAGCAGTTCTTC.

This rearrangement joins TRBV4-1 to TRBJ2-7; TRBD1 aligns across 8 bases. From germline, CDR1 is MGHRA and CDR2 YSYEKL. V lost 5 bases, J lost 0 bases, and 6 bases stayed unmatched. The CDR3 extends over 15 amino acids. The CDR3 bases are TGCGCCAGCAGCGCCGACAGGGGTCTCTCCTACGAGCAGTACTTC. Translation: CASSADRGLSYEQYF.

The chain uses TRBV28 and TRBJ1-5; 8 nucleotides agree with TRBD1. Germline V gene lookup returns CDR1 MDHEN and CDR2 SYDVKM. V lost 6 bases to trimming and J lost 5 bases; unmatched junction nucleotides: 3. The CDR3 has 13 amino acids. The CDR3 bases are TGTGCCAGCAGACCAGGGGGCTATCAGCCCCAGCATTTT. Amino acids: CASRPGGYQPQHF.

The CDR3 region has the DNA TGTGCCAGCAGCAAGGATACATCTCGGGAGACCCAGTACTTC. This encodes CASSKDTSRETQYF. The J gene is TRBJ2-5, the V gene TRBV21-1. TRBV21-1 is assigned pseudogene status. CDR3 length: 14 amino acids.

V is TRBV5-1 and J is TRBJ2-1; 15 nucleotides match TRBD2. Unmatched junction bases numbered 12, after V lost 2 bases and J lost 0 bases. Germline values: CDR1 SGHRS, CDR2 YFSETQ. The CDR3 spans 21 residues. The CDR3 protein is CASSFPLGLAGGNSSYNEQFF. The CDR3 region has the DNA TGCGCCAGCAGCTTCCCCCTTGGACTAGCGGGAGGGAACAGCTCCTACAATGAGCAGTTCTTC.

V gene TRBV6-1 combines with J gene TRBJ2-5; D not certain. The V and J ends lost 8 bases and 1 base respectively, with 11 bases between them. The germline V gene has CDR1 MNHNS and CDR2 SASEGT. The CDR3 length is 13 residues. The CDR3 here is CASGSTVQETQYF. The DNA of the CDR3 is TGTGCCAGCGGCTCGACTGTCCAAGAGACCCAGTACTTC.

This chain uses TRBV4-1 with TRBJ2-7; the D is unclear. The germline V gene encodes CDR1 MGHRA and CDR2 YSYEKL. V was cut by 1 base and J by 6 bases, with 7 bases left in between. The CDR3 extends over 12 amino acids. The CDR3 here is CASSQGPGEQYF. In DNA, the CDR3 is TGCGCCAGCAGCCAAGGACCCGGCGAGCAGTACTTC.

The chain carries TRBV14 and TRBJ2-2; D ambiguous. The CDR3 covers 14 residues. V was clipped by 1 base and J by 9 bases, with 12 bases between them. Germline CDR1 is SGHDN and CDR2 is FVKESK. As DNA, the CDR3 is TGTGCCAGCAGCCAAGGAAGAAGGGTGCGGGAGCTGTTTTTT. Its protein is CASSQGRRVRELFF.

The V gene is TRBV28, the J gene TRBJ1-1, with D perhaps TRBD1 (6 bases). V shed 2 bases and J shed 0 bases, with 10 bases lying between them. There are 15 residues in the CDR3. CDR1 and CDR2 from the germline V gene are MDHEN and SYDVKM. Written as DNA, the CDR3 is TGTGCCAGCAGTTTAGTCAGGGGTCTGAACACTGAAGCTTTCTTT. It translates to CASSLVRGLNTEAFF.

The chain has TRBV5-1 and TRBJ2-5; D perhaps matches TRBD1 (8 bases). The germline gives CDR1 SGHRS, CDR2 YFSETQ. Trimming pared 2 bases from V and 5 bases from J, leaving 13 bases between. CDR3 length: 14 amino acids. CDR3 DNA sequence: TGCGCCAGCAGCTTTCAACAGGGGGGGGAGACCCAGTACTTC. Translation: CASSFQQGGETQYF.

The rearrangement uses TRBV18 and TRBJ2-2; D possibly uses TRBD1 or TRBD2 (5 bases each). The CDR3 consists of 15 residues. V lost 5 bases and J 0 bases, leaving 10 bases between the germline ends. Germline V gives CDR1 KGHSH, CDR2 LQKENI. The chain's CDR3 is CASSSGTPNTGELFF. The CDR3 DNA is TGTGCCAGCTCATCCGGGACCCCGAACACCGGGGAGCTGTTTTTT.

V and J are TRBV6-5 and TRBJ2-7; D is uncertain. The germline gives CDR1 MNHEY, CDR2 SVGAGI. The CDR3 loop spans 12 amino acids. Deletions cut 4 bases from V and 5 bases from J, with 9 bases between. The CDR3 reads CASSSPANEQYF. CDR3 DNA sequence: TGTGCCAGCAGTTCACCCGCAAACGAGCAGTACTTC.

The chain employs TRBV19 and TRBJ1-2; TRBD1 might be the D (5 bases). The CDR3 has 11 residues. Germline V gives CDR1 LNHDA, CDR2 SQIVND (reference sequence). Trimming took 4 bases from V and 6 from J, leaving 6 bases between them. The CDR3 nucleotides read TGTGCCAGTAGTAGAGGGGATGGCTACACCTTC. Protein sequence: CASSRGDGYTF.

The chain uses TRBV6-1 and TRBJ2-3; TRBD1 agrees at 11 bases. The CDR3 is made up of 14 amino acids. Per germline, CDR1 MNHNS and CDR2 SASEGT. V lost 8 bases and J lost 1; bases outside the gene matches: 2. The CDR3 region has the DNA TGTGCCAGCCTGGGACAGGGGGGCACAGATACGCAGTATTTT. Translation: CASLGQGGTDTQYF.

A few counts support this clone. CDR3 nucleotides: TGTGCCAGCAGCTCTGGACTAGCGGGAGAGGGGTTCGAGCAGTACTTC. Its protein product is CASSSGLAGEGFEQYF. The V call is TRBV7-6, the J call TRBJ2-7, with 13 bases fitting TRBD2. The CDR3 is 16 residues long. Unmatched junction bases numbered 9, after V lost 4 bases and J lost 6 bases. Germline CDR1 is SGHVS and CDR2 is FNYEAQ.

The table lists this clone with a count of one. This chain uses TRBV9 with TRBJ1-6, with 7 positions matching TRBD1. This CDR3 contains 16 residues. Germline CDR1 reads SGDLS; CDR2 reads YYNGEE. V trimming: 0 bases; J trimming: 6 bases; junction bases outside the gene matches: 6. Written as DNA, the CDR3 is TGTGCCAGCAGCGTAGAAGGGGCAGGGGGTAATTCACCCCTCCACTTT. Protein sequence: CASSVEGAGGNSPLHF.

The V and J genes are TRBV28 and TRBJ1-2; D not certain. The germline V gene has CDR1 MDHEN and CDR2 SYDVKM. CDR3 length: 15 residues. V lost 6 bases and J 1 base, leaving 15 bases between the germline ends. This chain's CDR3 is CASSEGREINYGYTF. The CDR3 DNA sequence: TGTGCCAGCAGCGAGGGTAGGGAGATTAACTATGGCTACACCTTC.

The chain is built from TRBV6-1 and TRBJ1-5; a possible D gene is TRBD1 (5 bases). The V end was cut by 2 bases, the J end by 2 bases, with 10 bases between. The germline CDR1 and CDR2 sequences are MNHNS and SASEGT. The CDR3 totals 15 residues. The CDR3 DNA sequence: TGTGCCAGCAGTGAATCAGGGAAGGGCAATCAGCCCCAGCATTTT. Its translation: CASSESGKGNQPQHF.

The V gene is TRBV7-3, the J gene TRBJ2-7; 8 bases are shared with TRBD2. CDR1 is SGHTA, CDR2 FQGTGA, per germline. V gave up 0 bases and J gave up 3 bases; unmatched junction bases: 4. The CDR3 sequence is 15 residues long. CDR3 residues: CASSLTSGGYYEQYF. The DNA for the CDR3 is TGTGCCAGCAGCTTAACCAGCGGGGGATACTACGAGCAGTACTTC.

The V call is TRBV6-6, the J call TRBJ1-5; no definite D call. The germline V gene has CDR1 MNHNY and CDR2 SVGAGI (reference sequence). The CDR3 is 14 amino acids. The V end lost 5 bases, the J end lost 3 bases, and 11 bases lay between the germline ends. Here the CDR3 reads CASSDPNTNQPQHF. The CDR3, as DNA: TGTGCCAGCAGTGACCCTAACACCAATCAGCCCCAGCATTTT.

The chain carries TRBV7-9 and TRBJ2-7, with 9 bases that match TRBD1. CDR3 length: 14 residues. CDR1 and CDR2 (germline): SEHNR, FQNEAQ (reference sequence). With V trimmed by 5 bases and J by 6 bases, 8 bases remained unmatched. This CDR3 reads CASSTGTGLSEQYF. The CDR3 region has the DNA TGTGCCAGCAGCACCGGGACAGGGCTTTCCGAGCAGTACTTC. Drawing the rest from reference TRBV7-9 and TRBJ2-7, the complete variable domain is DTGVSQNPRHKITKRGQNVTFRCDPISEHNRLYWYRQTLGQGPEFLTYFQNEAQLEKSRLLSDRFSAERPKGSFSTLEIQRTEQGDSAMYLCASSTGTGLSEQYFGPGTRLTVT.

The chain couples TRBV7-9 to TRBJ2-5, with D possibly matching TRBD1 (5 bases). The V and J ends lost 0 bases and 5 bases respectively, with 10 bases between them. CDR1 is SEHNR and CDR2 is FQNEAQ in the germline V gene (reference sequence). This CDR3 is 14 amino acids long. In DNA form, the CDR3 reads TGTGCCAGCAGCTTAGCGTGGGGCCGGGAGACCCAGTACTTC. It codes for CASSLAWGRETQYF.

The chain combines TRBV18 with TRBJ2-1, with 11 bases that match TRBD2. Trimming removed 2 bases from V and 6 bases from J; junction bases left unmatched: 0. Per the germline V gene, CDR1 is KGHSH and CDR2 is LQKENI. The length of the CDR3 is 14 residues. Written as DNA, the CDR3 is TGTGCCAGCTCACCAGGGACTAGCGGCAATGAGCAGTTCTTC. Encoded protein: CASSPGTSGNEQFF.

CDR3 DNA sequence: TGTGCCAGCAGCGTAGAAGGGCACAGTAATAATTCACCCCTCCACTTT. It translates to CASSVEGHSNNSPLHF. The chain recombines TRBV9 with TRBJ1-6; D uncertain. Germline V lookup: CDR1 SGDLS, CDR2 YYNGEE. The CDR3 is made up of 16 amino acids. Between the trimmed V and J ends, which lost 0 bases and 5 bases, there was a span of 12 bases.

The chain is built from TRBV11-2 and TRBJ2-7; tentatively, D is TRBD1 (6 bases). The CDR3 length is 13 residues. The germline CDR1 and CDR2 sequences are SGHAT and FQNNGV. Trimming stripped 8 bases from V and 3 bases from J, with 14 bases between. This CDR3 reads CASSRGTFYEQYF. CDR3 coding DNA: TGTGCCAGCTCGAGGGGGACCTTCTACGAGCAGTACTTC.

This clone has only a few counts. J is TRBJ2-5 and V is TRBV2; D possibly uses TRBD1 or TRBD2 (5 bases each). The V end was cut by 6 bases, the J end by 5 bases, with 16 bases between. Germline CDR1 and CDR2: SNHLY and FYNNEI. The CDR3 is made up of 14 amino acids. The CDR3 loop reads CASRGRFPGETQYF. CDR3 nucleotides: TGTGCCAGCAGGGGACGGTTCCCGGGGGAGACCCAGTACTTC. The full variable domain, completed using reference TRBV2 and TRBJ2-5, is EPEVTQTPSHQVTQMGQEVILRCVPISNHLYFYWYRQILGQKVEFLVSFYNNEISEKSEIFDDQFSVERPDGSNFTLKIRSTKLEDSAMYFCASRGRFPGETQYFGPGTRLLVL.